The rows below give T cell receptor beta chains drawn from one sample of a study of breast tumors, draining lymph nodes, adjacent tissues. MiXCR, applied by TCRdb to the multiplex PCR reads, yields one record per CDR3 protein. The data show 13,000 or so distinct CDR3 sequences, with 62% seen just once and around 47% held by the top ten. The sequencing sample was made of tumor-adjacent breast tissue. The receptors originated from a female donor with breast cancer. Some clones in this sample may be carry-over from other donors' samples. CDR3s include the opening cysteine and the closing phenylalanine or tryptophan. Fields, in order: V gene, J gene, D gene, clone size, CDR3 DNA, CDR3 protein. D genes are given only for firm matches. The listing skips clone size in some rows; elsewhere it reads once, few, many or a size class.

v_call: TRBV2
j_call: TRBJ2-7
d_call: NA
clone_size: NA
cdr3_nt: TGTGCCAGCAGTGCTCCTAAGGGGTCCTACGAGCAGTACTTC
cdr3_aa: CASSAPKGSYEQYF

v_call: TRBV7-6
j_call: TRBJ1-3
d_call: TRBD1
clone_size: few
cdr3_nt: TGTGCCAGCAGCTTGGACAGGGTTAAAAACACCATATATTTT
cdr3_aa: CASSLDRVKNTIYF

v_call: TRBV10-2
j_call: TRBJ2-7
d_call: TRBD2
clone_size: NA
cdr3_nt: TGCGCCAGCAGGGGTCCTAGCGGGGGGGCAATCGAGCAGTACTTC
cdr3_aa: CASRGPSGGAIEQYF

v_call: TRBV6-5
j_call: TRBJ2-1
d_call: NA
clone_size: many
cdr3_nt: TGTGCCAGCAGCCTAGGGGGTCGGTGGAATGAGCAGTTCTTC
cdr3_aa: CASSLGGRWNEQFF

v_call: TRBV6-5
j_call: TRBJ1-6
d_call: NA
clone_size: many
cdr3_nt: TGTGCCAGCAGTCACTCGAGCGGGGCTGGTAGTTCACCCCTCCACTTT
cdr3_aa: CASSHSSGAGSSPLHF

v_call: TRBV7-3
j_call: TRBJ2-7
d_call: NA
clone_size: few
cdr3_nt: TGTGCCAGCAGCTTAAATGGAGGGGGCGGTTTACGGGAGCACTTC
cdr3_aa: CASSLNGGGGLREHF

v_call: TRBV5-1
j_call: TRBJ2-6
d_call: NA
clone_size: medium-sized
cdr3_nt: TGCGCCAGCAGCCTGCAGGGTACTGGGGCCAACGTCCTGACTTTC
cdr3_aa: CASSLQGTGANVLTF

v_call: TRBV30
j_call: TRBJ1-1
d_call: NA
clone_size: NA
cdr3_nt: TGTGCCTGGAGTGTACACAGTAACACTGAAGCTTTCTTT
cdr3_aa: CAWSVHSNTEAFF

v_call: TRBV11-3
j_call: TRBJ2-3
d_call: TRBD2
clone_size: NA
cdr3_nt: TGTGCCAGCAGCATAAGGGTTAGCGGGAGTGAGTATTTT
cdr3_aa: CASSIRVSGSEYF

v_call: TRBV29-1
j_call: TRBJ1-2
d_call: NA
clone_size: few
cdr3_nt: TGCAGCGTTGATCCCGGCAGCGGTAACTATGGCTACACCTTC
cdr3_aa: CSVDPGSGNYGYTF

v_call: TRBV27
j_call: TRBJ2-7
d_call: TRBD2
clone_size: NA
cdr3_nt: TGTGCCAGCAGTTTGGCTAGCGGCTACGAGCAGTACTTC
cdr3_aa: CASSLASGYEQYF

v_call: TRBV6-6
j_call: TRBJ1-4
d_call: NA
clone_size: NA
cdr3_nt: TGTGCCAGCAGTTTTCAGGGCGGGGAAAAACTGTTTTTT
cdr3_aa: CASSFQGGEKLFF

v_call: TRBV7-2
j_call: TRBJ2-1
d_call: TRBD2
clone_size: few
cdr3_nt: TGTGCCAGCAGCCTGACTAGCGGGAGGAACAATGAGCAGTTCTTC
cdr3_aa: CASSLTSGRNNEQFF

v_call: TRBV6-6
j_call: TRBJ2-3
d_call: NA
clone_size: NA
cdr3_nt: TGTGCCACCCTGAGGACAGCGCTCACAGATACGCAGTATTTT
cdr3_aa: CATLRTALTDTQYF

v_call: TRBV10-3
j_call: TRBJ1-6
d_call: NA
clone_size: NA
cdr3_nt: TGTGCCACCAGTAGAGACACTAATTCACCCCTCCACTTT
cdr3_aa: CATSRDTNSPLHF

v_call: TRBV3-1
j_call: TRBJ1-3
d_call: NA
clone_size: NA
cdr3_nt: TGTGCCAGCAGCCAAGTGCCCAGCTCTGGAAACACCATATATTTT
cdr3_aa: CASSQVPSSGNTIYF

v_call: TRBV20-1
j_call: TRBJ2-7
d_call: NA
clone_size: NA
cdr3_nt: TGCAGTGCTAAGACTCCAATAGTGGAGCAGTACTTC
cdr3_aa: CSAKTPIVEQYF

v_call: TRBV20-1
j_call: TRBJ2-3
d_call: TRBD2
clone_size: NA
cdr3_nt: TGCAGTGCCCAATCCGGGACTAGCGGATTCACAGATACGCAGTATTTT
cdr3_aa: CSAQSGTSGFTDTQYF

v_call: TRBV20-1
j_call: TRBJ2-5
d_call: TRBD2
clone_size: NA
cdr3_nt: TGCAGTGCTAGTGGGACTAGCGGGAGATGGGAGACCCAGTACTTC
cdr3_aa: CSASGTSGRWETQYF